The present T cell receptor (beta chain) was sequenced within a study of cytomegalovirus exposure and HLA in healthy donors. V lost 0 bases to trimming and J lost 4 bases; unmatched junction nucleotides: 5. Looked up from germline, CDR1 is SGHDT and CDR2 is YYEEEE. The CDR3 has 15 amino acids. Primers for the PCR totalled 60 Vbeta and 13 Jbeta. Sequenced by immunoSEQ multiplex PCR; TCRdb stores in-frame clones only, minus some. The profile shows 200,000 to 250,000 clones, around 73% of them singletons. The receptor was derived from a male donor in good health and CMV-seronegative. Source material: PBMCs. The chain links TRBV5-6 to TRBJ2-5; 8 positions agree with TRBD1. The CDR3 DNA is TGTGCCAGCAGCTTGGTACAGGGGGGACGAGAGACCCAGTACTTC. This encodes CASSLVQGGRETQYF.